The 23 T cell receptor beta chains listed next were all sequenced from one sample in a study of blood T cell repertoires in COVID-19. TCRdb's copy holds only in-frame clones and misses some; the assay was immunoSEQ multiplex PCR. The table includes about 16,000 clones, over 75% detected once. The specimen sequenced was peripheral blood. Receptors originate from a woman aged 65 to 85 with active COVID-19.

This chain uses TRBV5-1 with TRBJ1-1; TRBD1 matches 8 bases. This CDR3 contains 15 residues. CDR1 is SGHRS, CDR2 YFSETQ, per germline. J was trimmed by 10 bases and V by 4 bases; bases with no gene match: 15. The CDR3 bases are TGCGCCAGCAGCCTTCGGACAGGGTCGGGGGGAGCAGCTTTCTTT. Translation gives CASSLRTGSGGAAFF.

The rearrangement links TRBV3-1 (or the pseudogene TRBV3-2) to TRBJ1-6, with a weak D call TRBD1 (6 bases). Between the trimmed V and J ends, which lost 3 bases and 9 bases, there was a span of 21 bases. CDR3 length: 17 amino acids. Looked up from germline, CDR1 is LGHDT and CDR2 is YNNKEL (reference sequence). CDR3 sequence: CASSHYFKDSTISPLHF. The CDR3, as DNA: TGTGCCAGCAGCCACTACTTTAAGGACAGCACAATTTCACCCCTCCACTTT.

The chain carries TRBV4-3 and TRBJ1-2; D possibly corresponds to TRBD1 (6 bases). The CDR3 has 15 residues. Germline CDR1 is LGHNA and CDR2 is YSLEER. V gave up 0 bases and J gave up 2 bases, with 10 bases separating them. The CDR3 sequence is CASSQDNRGNYGYTF. The DNA for the CDR3 is TGCGCCAGCAGCCAAGATAATAGGGGGAACTATGGCTACACCTTC.

This rearrangement joins TRBV19 to TRBJ2-7, with 8 bases fitting TRBD1. Germline V gene data show CDR1 as LNHDA and CDR2 as SQIVND (reference sequence). This CDR3 spans 14 amino acids. With V trimmed by 5 bases and J by 4 bases, 7 bases remained unmatched. In DNA, the CDR3 is TGTGCCAGTAGTCCCAGGGACAGGATTTACGAGCAGTACTTC. Its protein is CASSPRDRIYEQYF.

The genes are TRBV24-1 and TRBJ2-1; D perhaps matches TRBD2 (8 bases). CDR1 and CDR2 from the germline V gene are KGHDR and SFDVKD. V was shortened by 7 bases and J by 9 bases, with 21 bases between the two germline ends. This CDR3 has 15 amino acids. CDR3 in amino acids: CATSANGRGPGEQFF. The CDR3 DNA reads as TGTGCCACCAGCGCCAACGGGAGGGGGCCTGGTGAGCAGTTCTTC.

The J gene is TRBJ1-1, the V gene TRBV4-3, with TRBD1 as a possible D gene (5 bases). The CDR3 sequence is 16 residues long. V lost 1 base to trimming and J lost 9 bases, with 21 bases between them. The germline V gene encodes CDR1 LGHNA and CDR2 YSLEER. The CDR3 DNA reads TGCGCCAGCAGCCAAGCTGTTCCTGGGGGGGGGATGAAAGCTTTCTTT. This translates into CASSQAVPGGGMKAFF.

The chain recombines TRBV7-6 with TRBJ2-1, with 7 bases lining up with TRBD1. The germline CDR1 and CDR2 sequences are SGHVS and FNYEAQ. The CDR3 is 16 residues long. V was clipped by 1 base and J by 7 bases; unmatched bases: 10. The CDR3 region has the DNA TGTGCCAGCAGCTTAGAAGGGGGCGGCCTTACGAATGAGCAGTTCTTC. This encodes CASSLEGGGLTNEQFF.

For the CDR3, the DNA is TGCGCCAGCAGCCCCCCGTCCTACGAGCAGTACTTC. It is translated as CASSPPSYEQYF. This chain uses TRBV5-1 with TRBJ2-7; D is undetermined. This CDR3 has 12 amino acids. Trimming took 4 bases from V and 1 from J, leaving 6 bases between them. Per germline, CDR1 SGHRS and CDR2 YFSETQ.

The CDR3 region is CASSGLAGGPHEQYF. In DNA, the CDR3 is TGTGCCAGTAGTGGGTTAGCGGGAGGTCCGCACGAGCAGTACTTC. J is TRBJ2-7 and V is TRBV19; the match to TRBD2 covers 10 bases. Germline V gives CDR1 LNHDA, CDR2 SQIVND (reference sequence). The CDR3 has 15 residues. Trimming cost V 5 bases and J 5 bases; bases outside gene matches: 9.

The chain employs TRBV6-5 and TRBJ2-7; TRBD2 agrees at 9 bases. Germline values: CDR1 MNHEY, CDR2 SVGAGI. The V segment lost 7 bases and the J segment 4 bases; nucleotides outside the gene matches: 5. The CDR3 is 13 residues long. CDR3 loop: CASMREGGYEQYF. CDR3 coding DNA: TGTGCCAGCATGCGGGAGGGAGGTTACGAGCAGTACTTC.

V is TRBV5-1 and J is TRBJ2-5, with 8 bases identical to TRBD1. The CDR3 loop spans 14 amino acids. Trimming removed 3 bases from V and 3 bases from J; junction bases left unmatched: 4. The germline CDR1 and CDR2 sequences are SGHRS and YFSETQ. The CDR3 DNA sequence: TGCGCCAGCAGCTCTTCGGGACAGGAAGAGACCCAGTACTTC. It codes for CASSSSGQEETQYF.

This sequence joins TRBV10-1 and TRBJ1-1; 8 bases line up with TRBD1. The germline gives CDR1 WNHNN, CDR2 SYGVQD (reference sequence). The junction had 7 bases not matched to a gene; V was cut back by 3 bases and J by 4 bases. This CDR3 is built from 15 residues. CDR3 DNA: TGCGCCAGCAGTGACAAGATGACAGGGGCCACTGAAGCTTTCTTT. This translates into CASSDKMTGATEAFF.

This clone was seen a few times. CDR3: CASSQDVGQNVSPLHF. CDR3 DNA sequence: TGCGCCAGCAGCCAAGATGTTGGGCAGAATGTTTCACCCCTCCACTTT. The chain links TRBV4-1 to TRBJ1-6, with no clear D. Germline CDR1 MGHRA, CDR2 YSYEKL. Trimming shortened V by 0 bases and J by 9 bases, and 15 bases separated the two germline ends. CDR3 length equals 16 residues.

This clone was counted once. The V gene is TRBV11-2, the J gene TRBJ1-2; D perhaps matches TRBD1 (6 bases). The CDR3 extends over 13 amino acids. Trimming took off 2 bases at V and 4 bases at J, with 8 bases between the two ends. From germline, CDR1 is SGHAT and CDR2 FQNNGV. The CDR3 loop is CASSLKQGYGYTF. The CDR3 DNA sequence: TGTGCCAGCAGCTTAAAACAGGGCTATGGCTACACCTTC.

This rearrangement joins TRBV7-9 to TRBJ2-2; 8 bases match TRBD1. The germline CDR1 and CDR2 sequences are SEHNR and FQNEAQ (reference sequence). The V and J ends lost 5 bases and 4 bases, in that order; junction bases with no gene match: 6. The CDR3 loop spans 15 amino acids. This CDR3 reads CASSLRDRITGELFF. The CDR3 nucleotides read TGTGCCAGCAGCCTAAGGGACAGGATCACCGGGGAGCTGTTTTTT.

The chain carries TRBV5-8 and TRBJ2-7; D is possibly TRBD1 (5 bases). Trimming cost V 3 bases and J 4 bases, with 14 bases left between them. This CDR3 is built from 14 residues. Per germline, CDR1 SGHTS and CDR2 YDEGEE. The CDR3 DNA reads as TGTGCCAGCAGCTGGCCAGGGAAGGGATACGAGCAGTACTTC. It is translated as CASSWPGKGYEQYF.

The chain combines TRBV7-9 with TRBJ1-2, with 8 bases that match TRBD1. CDR3 length: 16 amino acids. V lost 4 bases, J lost 2 bases, and 9 bases stayed unmatched. Germline loops: CDR1 SEHNR, CDR2 FQNEAQ (reference sequence). The CDR3 DNA follows: TGTGCCAGCAGCTACACAGGACAGGGAACGAACTATGGCTACACCTTC. Protein product: CASSYTGQGTNYGYTF.

The V and J genes are TRBV24-1 and TRBJ2-3; possibly TRBD2 for D (6 bases). Germline-derived CDR1 and CDR2 are KGHDR and SFDVKD. V was shortened by 5 bases and J by 8 bases, with 13 bases between the two germline ends. The CDR3 covers 13 residues. CDR3 bases: TGTGCCACCAGTGGGGTGCAGGGAGGTACGCAGTATTTT. It specifies CATSGVQGGTQYF.

As for this clone: A read error may account for a junction end that differs from germline. The rearrangement uses TRBV28 and TRBJ2-4; 9 nucleotides align to TRBD1. CDR3 length: 11 amino acids. CDR1 is MDHEN and CDR2 is SYDVKM in the germline V gene. CDR3 sequence: CASSSGTGRGF. CDR3 in DNA: TGTGCCAGCAGTTCCGGGACAGGGAGAGGCTTC.

The J gene is TRBJ2-7, the V gene TRBV5-1; D may be TRBD2 (6 bases). The V end lost 0 bases, the J end lost 7 bases, and 17 bases lay between the germline ends. The CDR3 has 15 amino acids. Germline V gives CDR1 SGHRS, CDR2 YFSETQ. The CDR3: CASSLARGGGMEQYF. The CDR3 DNA is TGCGCCAGCAGCTTGGCCCGGGGAGGAGGGATGGAGCAGTACTTC.

The genes are TRBV18 and TRBJ1-4; 8 positions agree with TRBD1. The V segment lost 6 bases and the J segment 8 bases; nucleotides outside the gene matches: 8. Per germline, CDR1 KGHSH and CDR2 LQKENI. The CDR3 loop spans 14 amino acids. The CDR3: CASSRDRGREKLFF. The CDR3 region has the DNA TGTGCCAGCTCGCGTGACAGGGGTAGAGAAAAACTGTTTTTT.

The chain recombines TRBV24-1 with TRBJ2-5, with TRBD2 matching over 8 bases. Germline values: CDR1 KGHDR, CDR2 SFDVKD. V dropped 9 bases and J dropped 4; count of bases not matched to a gene: 6. The CDR3 length is 13 residues. DNA of the CDR3: TGTGCCACCCGCACGGGGGGGTCAGAGACCCAGTACTTC. Residues: CATRTGGSETQYF.

This clone was observed a handful of times. The rearrangement uses TRBV5-1 and TRBJ2-5, with TRBD2 identical over 7 bases. The germline gives CDR1 SGHRS, CDR2 YFSETQ. After removal of 5 bases from V and 4 bases from J, the junction contained 11 bases not matched to a gene. This CDR3 has 15 amino acids. For the CDR3, the DNA is TGCGCCAGCAGTGGGCCCGCGGGAGCGTCAGAGACCCAGTACTTC. Translation: CASSGPAGASETQYF. The variable domain in full, with the rest retrieved from reference TRBV5-1 and TRBJ2-5, is KAGVTQTPRYLIKTRGQQVTLSCSPISGHRSVSWYQQTPGQGLQFLFEYFSETQRNKGNFPGRFSGRQFSNSRSEMNVSTLELGDSALYLCASSGPAGASETQYFGPGTRLLVL.